This T cell receptor (beta chain) was recorded in a study of T cells in Graves' hyperthyroidism and ophthalmopathy. Points from the study as a whole: Most clonotypes that expanded in the thyroid above 0.001 also showed up in blood.

Exclusion of a patient resulted from uncontrolled infection, other autoimmune disease, pregnancy or lactation. The authors took PBMCs from 7.5 to 10 ml fresh peripheral blood. The TCR beta CDR3 regions underwent amplification using RNA transcripts as the source. First-round RT-PCR of the TCR CDR3 relied on the HTBI primer set. TCRdb reanalysed the multiplex PCR reads using MiXCR and keeps one entry per CDR3 protein. Here the sample spans about 420,000 distinct CDR3 sequences, 15% to 19% being singletons. CDR3 length: 13 amino acids. Trimming cost V 2 bases and J 5 bases, with 9 bases left between them. Germline lookup yields CDR1 LNHDA and CDR2 SQIVND (reference sequence). Ten or more counts support this clonotype. Its antigen remains unidentified.

The origin of this receptor is a woman in her late teens or twenties with Graves' hyperthyroidism. Sequenced material: blood. The chain recombines TRBV19 with TRBJ1-1; D is uncertain. DNA for the CDR3: TGTGCCAGTAGTATATTGGTAACGACTGAAGCTTTCTTT. Amino acid sequence: CASSILVTTEAFF.